The clone carrying this TCR beta chain turned up a few times. Its antigen is as yet unknown. Germline lookup yields CDR1 MDHEN and CDR2 SYDVKM. There are 12 residues in the CDR3. The germline V and J ends were trimmed by 5 bases and 7 bases, with 9 bases remaining between them. The data originate from a study of cytomegalovirus exposure and HLA in healthy donors. Amplification used 60 Vbeta primers and 13 Jbeta primers. The table came from immunoSEQ multiplex PCR; TCRdb's copy has only in-frame clones and leaves some out. The sample lists roughly 190,000 clones, 70% to 75% occurring once. Whole-study findings and limits: Rare TCR sequences predominated, though certain public TCRs were found in many donors. The productive fraction for most TCR beta V segments was about 90% or about 30% in an earlier analysis.

Sequencing input: PBMCs. This chain links TRBV28 with TRBJ1-3; a possible D gene is TRBD1 (6 bases). The sequence derives from a woman in her twenties or thirties in good health and CMV-seropositive. The CDR3 DNA follows: TGTGCCAGCAGTCTAACAGGGAACACCATATATTTT. It encodes CASSLTGNTIYF.